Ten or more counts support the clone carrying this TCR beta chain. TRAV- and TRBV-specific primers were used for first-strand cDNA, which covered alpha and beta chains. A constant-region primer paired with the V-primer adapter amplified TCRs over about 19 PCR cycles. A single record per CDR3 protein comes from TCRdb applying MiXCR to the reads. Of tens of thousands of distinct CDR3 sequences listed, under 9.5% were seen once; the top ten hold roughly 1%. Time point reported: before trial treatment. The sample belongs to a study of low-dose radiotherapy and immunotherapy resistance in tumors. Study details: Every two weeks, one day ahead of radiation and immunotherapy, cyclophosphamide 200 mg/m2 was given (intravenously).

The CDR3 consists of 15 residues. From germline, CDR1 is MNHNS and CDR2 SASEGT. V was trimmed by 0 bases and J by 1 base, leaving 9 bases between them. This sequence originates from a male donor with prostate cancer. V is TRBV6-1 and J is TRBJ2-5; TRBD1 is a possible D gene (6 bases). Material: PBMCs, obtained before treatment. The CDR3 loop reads CASSEALGGQETQYF. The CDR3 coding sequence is TGTGCCAGCAGTGAAGCGCTAGGGGGCCAAGAGACCCAGTACTTC.